These T cell receptor beta chains were read from a single sample in a study of CXCR3-negative and CXCR3-positive naive CD8 T cells. TCRdb re-called the 5' RACE reads and shows each CDR3 protein once, DNA omitted. Recorded here are about 98,000 distinct CDR3 sequences; the top ten clones represent 0.9% to 1.2%. The sequenced material came from naive CXCR3+ CD8+ T cells from blood. Receptors were obtained from a human donor in good health. Some clones in this sample may be carry-over from other donors' samples. The CDR3 runs from the conserved cysteine through the conserved F or W.

CDR3 length: 15; J gene: TRBJ2-2; V gene: TRBV2; CDR3 protein: CASRRKLLNTGELFF
CDR3 length: 12; J gene: TRBJ1-2; V gene: TRBV29-1; CDR3 protein: CSVEGRGYGYTF
CDR3 length: 15; J gene: TRBJ1-1; V gene: TRBV7-2; CDR3 protein: CASSSGPALDTEAFF
CDR3 length: 16; J gene: TRBJ2-1; V gene: TRBV28; CDR3 protein: CASSFFSGGALNEQFF
CDR3 length: 13; J gene: TRBJ2-7; V gene: TRBV5-8; CDR3 protein: CASSLGPFYEQYF
CDR3 length: 12; J gene: TRBJ2-1; V gene: TRBV4-3; CDR3 protein: CASSQDLNEQFF
CDR3 length: 14; J gene: TRBJ2-5; V gene: TRBV28; CDR3 protein: CASSPRGSEETQYF
CDR3 length: 15; J gene: TRBJ2-7; V gene: TRBV27; CDR3 protein: CASSFGVGSIREQYF
CDR3 length: 13; J gene: TRBJ2-1; V gene: TRBV7-2; CDR3 protein: CASSLDPSNEQFF
CDR3 length: 14; J gene: TRBJ2-7; V gene: TRBV24-1; CDR3 protein: CATSDLTGVDEQYF
CDR3 length: 22; J gene: TRBJ2-6; V gene: TRBV7-3; CDR3 protein: CASSLTAWEGAGPVPGANVLTF
CDR3 length: 14; J gene: TRBJ2-3; V gene: TRBV14; CDR3 protein: CASSQGASWDTQYF
CDR3 length: 15; J gene: TRBJ2-3; V gene: TRBV30; CDR3 protein: CAWSGAPMSTDTQYF
CDR3 length: 18; J gene: TRBJ2-5; V gene: TRBV29-1; CDR3 protein: CSVHRYALGTGEVETQYF
CDR3 length: 15; J gene: TRBJ2-3; V gene: TRBV12-5; CDR3 protein: CASGLVLGLPDTQYF
CDR3 length: 15; J gene: TRBJ2-7; V gene: TRBV5-5; CDR3 protein: CASSLFRGVTYEQYF
CDR3 length: 13; J gene: TRBJ2-7; V gene: TRBV29-1; CDR3 protein: CSVERDRPYEQYF
CDR3 length: 18; J gene: TRBJ2-7; V gene: TRBV13; CDR3 protein: CASSPPGTSGGQAYEQYF
CDR3 length: 15; J gene: TRBJ2-7; V gene: TRBV13; CDR3 protein: CASSADRGGLNEQYF
CDR3 length: 13; J gene: TRBJ2-7; V gene: TRBV28; CDR3 protein: CASSLRGVHEQYF
CDR3 length: 19; J gene: TRBJ2-4; V gene: TRBV6-6; CDR3 protein: CASSYSGSSRPLAKNIQYF
CDR3 length: 17; J gene: TRBJ2-1; V gene: TRBV6-2/TRBV6-3; CDR3 protein: CASSYSKYPGVYNEQFF
CDR3 length: 14; J gene: TRBJ1-4; V gene: TRBV6-2/TRBV6-3; CDR3 protein: CASSRTDFDEKLFF
CDR3 length: 15; J gene: TRBJ2-1; V gene: TRBV7-3; CDR3 protein: CASSLISGGYNEQFF
CDR3 length: 12; J gene: TRBJ2-7; V gene: TRBV20-1; CDR3 protein: CSARANDPEQYF
CDR3 length: 21; J gene: TRBJ2-6; V gene: TRBV7-8; CDR3 protein: CASSPPVRGSGGHSGANVLTF
CDR3 length: 19; J gene: TRBJ2-3; V gene: TRBV6-2/TRBV6-3; CDR3 protein: CASSYSGLAGGPGTDTQYF
CDR3 length: 16; J gene: TRBJ1-1; V gene: TRBV6-5; CDR3 protein: CASSYTPREGDTEAFF
CDR3 length: 18; J gene: TRBJ2-7; V gene: TRBV27; CDR3 protein: CASSPKNFASAATYEQYF
CDR3 length: 17; J gene: TRBJ2-6; V gene: TRBV7-3; CDR3 protein: CASSLRTGLSGANVLTF
CDR3 length: 15; J gene: TRBJ1-1; V gene: TRBV4-1; CDR3 protein: CASSPGTGQNTEAFF
CDR3 length: 18; J gene: TRBJ2-1; V gene: TRBV6-2/TRBV6-3; CDR3 protein: CASSYLGLAGREDDEQFF
CDR3 length: 14; J gene: TRBJ2-1; V gene: TRBV5-6; CDR3 protein: CASLRGAVWNEQFF
CDR3 length: 14; J gene: TRBJ2-5; V gene: TRBV9; CDR3 protein: CASSAGGAKETQYF
CDR3 length: 15; J gene: TRBJ2-5; V gene: TRBV6-4; CDR3 protein: CASSSSQGGQETQYF
CDR3 length: 15; J gene: TRBJ2-7; V gene: TRBV4-3; CDR3 protein: CASSQDLWQEYEQYF
CDR3 length: 14; J gene: TRBJ2-3; V gene: TRBV20-1; CDR3 protein: CSAREGRSGASQYF
CDR3 length: 14; J gene: TRBJ2-5; V gene: TRBV29-1; CDR3 protein: CSAEGRPRAGTQYF
CDR3 length: 15; J gene: TRBJ2-1; V gene: TRBV27; CDR3 protein: CASSPVKAVRDEQFF
CDR3 length: 18; J gene: TRBJ2-7; V gene: TRBV7-6; CDR3 protein: CASSSPVTSGGGSYEQYF
CDR3 length: 16; J gene: TRBJ2-7; V gene: TRBV7-6; CDR3 protein: CASSQPGTGGSYEQYF
CDR3 length: 15; J gene: TRBJ2-3; V gene: TRBV5-1; CDR3 protein: CASSFTGATTDTQYF
CDR3 length: 13; J gene: TRBJ2-2; V gene: TRBV12-3/TRBV12-4; CDR3 protein: CASSLEATGELFF
CDR3 length: 15; J gene: TRBJ2-2; V gene: TRBV29-1; CDR3 protein: CSVDNRDRDTGELFF
CDR3 length: 17; J gene: TRBJ1-5; V gene: TRBV5-1; CDR3 protein: CASSPGTGGMSNQPQHF